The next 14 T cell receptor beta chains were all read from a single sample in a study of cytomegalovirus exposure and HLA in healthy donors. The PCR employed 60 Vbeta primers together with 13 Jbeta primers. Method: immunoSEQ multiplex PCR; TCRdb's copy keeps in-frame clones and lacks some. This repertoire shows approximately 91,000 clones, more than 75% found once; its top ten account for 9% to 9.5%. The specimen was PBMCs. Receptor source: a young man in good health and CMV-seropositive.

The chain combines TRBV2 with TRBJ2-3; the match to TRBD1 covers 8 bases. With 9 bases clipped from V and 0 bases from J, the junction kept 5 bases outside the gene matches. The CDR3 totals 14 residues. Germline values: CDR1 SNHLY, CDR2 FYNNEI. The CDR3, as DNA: TGTGCCAGGGGCCGGGACAGGAGCACAGATACGCAGTATTTT. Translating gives CARGRDRSTDTQYF.

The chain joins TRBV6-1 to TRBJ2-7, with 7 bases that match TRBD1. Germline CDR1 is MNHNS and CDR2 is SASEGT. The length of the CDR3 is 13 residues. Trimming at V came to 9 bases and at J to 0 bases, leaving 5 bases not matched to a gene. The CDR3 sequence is CASTGQSSYEQYF. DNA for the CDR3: TGTGCCAGTACGGGACAGAGCTCCTACGAGCAGTACTTC.

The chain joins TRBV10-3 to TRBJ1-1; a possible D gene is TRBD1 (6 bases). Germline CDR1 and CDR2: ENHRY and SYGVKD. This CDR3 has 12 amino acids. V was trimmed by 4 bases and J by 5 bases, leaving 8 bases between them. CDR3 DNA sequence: TGTGCCATCAGTGTTCAGGGGACTGAAGCTTTCTTT. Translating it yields CAISVQGTEAFF.

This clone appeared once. The CDR3 DNA sequence: TGTGCCATCAGTGCGAGGGGGACTAGCGGGAGACTTGAGCAGTTCTTC. Residues: CAISARGTSGRLEQFF. The chain joins TRBV10-3 to TRBJ2-1; 14 nucleotides align to TRBD2. The CDR3 totals 16 residues. Germline CDR1 is ENHRY and CDR2 is SYGVKD. Trimming removed 4 bases from V and 9 bases from J; junction bases left unmatched: 8.

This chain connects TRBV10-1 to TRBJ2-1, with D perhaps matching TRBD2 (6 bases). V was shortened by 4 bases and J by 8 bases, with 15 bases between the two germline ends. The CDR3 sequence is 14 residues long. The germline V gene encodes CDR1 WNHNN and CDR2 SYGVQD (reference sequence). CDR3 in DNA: TGCGCCAGCAGTGGGACCGGGAGTAGCGATGAGCAGTTCTTC. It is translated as CASSGTGSSDEQFF.

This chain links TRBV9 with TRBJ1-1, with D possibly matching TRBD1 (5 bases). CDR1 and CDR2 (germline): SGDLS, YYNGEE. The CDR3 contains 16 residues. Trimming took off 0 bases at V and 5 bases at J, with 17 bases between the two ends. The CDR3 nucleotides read TGTGCCAGCAGCGTAGGGCCGTCCAGGGTCGGGACTGAAGCTTTCTTT. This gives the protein CASSVGPSRVGTEAFF.

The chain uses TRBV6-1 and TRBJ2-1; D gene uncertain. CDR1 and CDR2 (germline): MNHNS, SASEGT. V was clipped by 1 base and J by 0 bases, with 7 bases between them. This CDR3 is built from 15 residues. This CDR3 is CASSEGWSSYNEQFF. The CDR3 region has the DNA TGTGCCAGCAGTGAAGGGTGGAGCTCCTACAATGAGCAGTTCTTC.

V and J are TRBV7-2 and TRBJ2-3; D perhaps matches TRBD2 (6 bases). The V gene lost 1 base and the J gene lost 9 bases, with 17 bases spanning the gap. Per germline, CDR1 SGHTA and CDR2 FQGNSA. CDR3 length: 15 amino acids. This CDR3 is CASSLERSGRSTQYF. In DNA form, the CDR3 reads TGTGCCAGCAGCTTAGAACGTAGCGGCAGAAGCACGCAGTATTTT. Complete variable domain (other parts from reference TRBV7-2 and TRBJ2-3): GAGVSQSPSNKVTEKGKDVELRCDPISGHTALYWYRQSLGQGLEFLIYFQGNSAPDKSGLPSDRFSAERTGGSVSTLTIQRTQQEDSAVYLCASSLERSGRSTQYFGPGTRLTVL.

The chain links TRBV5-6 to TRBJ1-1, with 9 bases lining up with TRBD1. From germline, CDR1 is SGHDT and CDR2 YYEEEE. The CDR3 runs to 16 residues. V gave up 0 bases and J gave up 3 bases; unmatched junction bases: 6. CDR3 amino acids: CASSLEGQGTYTEAFF. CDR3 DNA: TGTGCCAGCAGCTTGGAAGGACAGGGGACGTACACTGAAGCTTTCTTT.

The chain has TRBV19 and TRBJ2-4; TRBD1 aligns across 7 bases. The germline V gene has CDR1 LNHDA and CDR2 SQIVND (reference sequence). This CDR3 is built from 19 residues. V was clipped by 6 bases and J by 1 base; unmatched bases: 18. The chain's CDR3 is CASSPTGKGSGSAKNIQYF. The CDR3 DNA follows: TGTGCCAGTAGCCCGACAGGGAAGGGTAGTGGCTCGGCCAAAAACATTCAGTACTTC. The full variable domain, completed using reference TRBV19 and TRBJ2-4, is DGGITQSPKYLFRKEGQNVTLSCEQNLNHDAMYWYRQDPGQGLRLIYYSQIVNDFQKGDIAEGYSVSREKKESFPLTVTSAQKNPTAFYLCASSPTGKGSGSAKNIQYFGAGTRLSVL.

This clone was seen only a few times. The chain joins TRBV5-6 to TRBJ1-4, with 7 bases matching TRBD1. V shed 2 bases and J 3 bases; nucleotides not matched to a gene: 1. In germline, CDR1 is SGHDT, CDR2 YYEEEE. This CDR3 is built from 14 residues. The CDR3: CASSLGGPNEKLFF. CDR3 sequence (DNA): TGTGCCAGCAGCTTAGGGGGCCCTAATGAAAAACTGTTTTTT.

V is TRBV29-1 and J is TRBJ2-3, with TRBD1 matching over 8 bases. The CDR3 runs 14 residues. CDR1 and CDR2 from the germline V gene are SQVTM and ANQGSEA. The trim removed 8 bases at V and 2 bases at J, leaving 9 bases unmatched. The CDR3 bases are TGCAGCAGCCTGCGGGACAGGACCACAGATACGCAGTATTTT. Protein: CSSLRDRTTDTQYF.

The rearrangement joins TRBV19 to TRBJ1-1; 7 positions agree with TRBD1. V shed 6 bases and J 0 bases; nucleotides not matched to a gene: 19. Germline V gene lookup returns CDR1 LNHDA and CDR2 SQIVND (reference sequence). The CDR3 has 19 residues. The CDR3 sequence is CASREVKQGPLSMNTEAFF. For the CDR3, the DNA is TGTGCCAGTAGGGAAGTGAAACAGGGGCCACTATCTATGAACACTGAAGCTTTCTTT.

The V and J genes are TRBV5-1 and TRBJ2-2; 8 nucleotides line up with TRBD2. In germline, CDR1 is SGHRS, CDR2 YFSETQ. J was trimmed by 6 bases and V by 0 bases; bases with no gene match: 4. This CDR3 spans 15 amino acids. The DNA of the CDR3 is TGCGCCAGCAGCTTGGACGGGAGGGCAGCCGGGGAGCTGTTTTTT. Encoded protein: CASSLDGRAAGELFF.